This T cell receptor beta chain was documented in a study of vaccination and CD4 T cells after COVID-19. The treatment is: 10-day PBMC culture with coronavirus spike peptide pools or control peptides (ViraFEST assay). Trimming pared 1 base from V and 2 bases from J, leaving 9 bases between. Germline-derived CDR1 and CDR2 are SGHRS and YFSETQ. The CDR3 contains 14 residues. Note on this clonotype: The antigen remains unidentified.

The assay that was used to sequence DNA from cultured CD4+ T cells was the Oncomine TCR Beta short-read assay. TCRdb reprocessed the PCR reads with MiXCR, giving one entry per CDR3 protein. The data show about 14,000 distinct CDR3 sequences, with under 65% seen just once and 8% to 9% held by the top ten. The V call is TRBV5-1, the J call TRBJ2-5, with D unclear. The specimen was CD4+ T cells from blood, cultured in vitro. This clonotype was obtained from a human donor who had recovered from COVID-19. CDR3 region: CASSLTWKQETQYF. Written as DNA, the CDR3 is TGCGCCAGCAGCTTGACCTGGAAGCAAGAGACCCAGTACTTC.